The sequence of this T cell receptor beta chain was determined in a study of shared clonotypes between healthy human individuals. In the authors' workflow: From ImmunoSEQ came sequences covering only the junction and carrying no quality scores, so filtering differed. The table came from immunoSEQ multiplex PCR; TCRdb's copy has only in-frame clones and leaves some out. V, J and clone size derive from that table, while D and trimming were established from the DNA sequence. The table shows more than 2,000,000 clones, with 90% to 95% occurring only once. Trimming at V came to 3 bases and at J to 3 bases, leaving 3 bases not matched to a gene. CDR1 is SGDLS and CDR2 is YYNGEE in the germline V gene. The CDR3 totals 14 residues. Worth noting for this clone: Other DNA sequences from this sample encode an identical CDR3 as well.

Input material: naive CD4+ T cells sorted from blood. Subset of the sample: CD45RA+ positively selected. The gene calls are TRBV9 and TRBJ1-5, with 7 positions matching TRBD1. The origin of this receptor is a man between 18 and 35 years old in good health. CDR3 nucleotide sequence: TGTGCCAGCAGCGGGGGACAGATCAATCAGCCCCAGCATTTT. This encodes CASSGGQINQPQHF. Drawing the rest from reference TRBV9 and TRBJ1-5, the complete variable domain is DSGVTQTPKHLITATGQRVTLRCSPRSGDLSVYWYQQSLDQGLQFLIQYYNGEERAKGNILERFSAQQFPDLHSELNLSSLELGDSALYFCASSGGQINQPQHFGDGTRLSIL.